The T cell receptor (beta chain) described here comes from a study of blood T cells in healthy people across ages. This clonotype was counted between two and nine times. V shed 1 base and J shed 0 bases, with 10 bases lying between them. The CDR3 is 16 residues long. The germline gives CDR1 KGHSH, CDR2 LQKENI. Primed by a sample-barcoded 5' primer and a J-beta primer mix, a second PCR proceeded for about 6 to 11 cycles. TCRdb fed the 5' RACE reads into MiXCR, producing one record per CDR3 protein. Seen here are about 1,400,000 distinct CDR3 sequences, 42% observed once, and the top ten hold less than 8%.

This TCR derives from a young woman in good health. The chain joins TRBV18 to TRBJ2-1; D might be TRBD1 or TRBD2, each matching 5 bases. Sequenced material: blood. The CDR3 here is CASSPLKGSSYNEQFF. For the CDR3, the DNA is TGTGCCAGCTCACCACTAAAGGGGAGCTCCTACAATGAGCAGTTCTTC.